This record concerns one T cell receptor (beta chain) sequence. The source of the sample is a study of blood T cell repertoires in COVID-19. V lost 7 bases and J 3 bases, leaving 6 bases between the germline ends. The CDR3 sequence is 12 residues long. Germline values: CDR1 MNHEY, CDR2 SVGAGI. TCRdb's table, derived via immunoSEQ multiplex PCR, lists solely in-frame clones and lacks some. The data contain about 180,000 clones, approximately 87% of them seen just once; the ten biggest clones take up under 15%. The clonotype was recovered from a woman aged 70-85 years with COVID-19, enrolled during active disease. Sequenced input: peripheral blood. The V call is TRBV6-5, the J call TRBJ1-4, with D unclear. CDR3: CASKQPNEKLFF. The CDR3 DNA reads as TGTGCCAGCAAACAACCTAATGAAAAACTGTTTTTT.